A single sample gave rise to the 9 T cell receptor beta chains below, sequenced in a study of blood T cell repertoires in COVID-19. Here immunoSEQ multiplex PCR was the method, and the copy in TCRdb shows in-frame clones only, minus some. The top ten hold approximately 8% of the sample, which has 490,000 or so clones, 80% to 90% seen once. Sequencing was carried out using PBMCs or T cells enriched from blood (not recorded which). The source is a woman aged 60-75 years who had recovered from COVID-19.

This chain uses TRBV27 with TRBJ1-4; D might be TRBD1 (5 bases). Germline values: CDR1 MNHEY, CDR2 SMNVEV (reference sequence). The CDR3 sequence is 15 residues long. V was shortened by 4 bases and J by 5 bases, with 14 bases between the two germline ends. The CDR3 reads CASSSRQLLNEKLFF. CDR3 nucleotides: TGTGCCAGCAGTTCCCGACAGCTCCTGAATGAAAAACTGTTTTTT. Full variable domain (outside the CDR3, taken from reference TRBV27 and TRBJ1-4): EAQVTQNPRYLITVTGKKLTVTCSQNMNHEYMSWYRQDPGLGLRQIYYSMNVEVTDKGDVPEGYKVSRKEKRNFPLILESPSPNQTSLYFCASSSRQLLNEKLFFGSGTQLSVL.

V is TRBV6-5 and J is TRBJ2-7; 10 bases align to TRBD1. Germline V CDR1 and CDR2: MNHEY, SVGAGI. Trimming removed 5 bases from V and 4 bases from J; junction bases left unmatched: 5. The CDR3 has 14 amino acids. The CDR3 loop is CASSMGQGQYEQYF. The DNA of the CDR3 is TGTGCCAGCAGTATGGGACAGGGGCAGTACGAGCAGTACTTC.

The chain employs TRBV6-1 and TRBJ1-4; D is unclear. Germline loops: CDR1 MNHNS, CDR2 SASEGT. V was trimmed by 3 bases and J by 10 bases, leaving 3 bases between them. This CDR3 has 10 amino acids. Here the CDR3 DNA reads TGTGCCAGCAGTGAGCGAAAACTGTTTTTT. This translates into CASSERKLFF.

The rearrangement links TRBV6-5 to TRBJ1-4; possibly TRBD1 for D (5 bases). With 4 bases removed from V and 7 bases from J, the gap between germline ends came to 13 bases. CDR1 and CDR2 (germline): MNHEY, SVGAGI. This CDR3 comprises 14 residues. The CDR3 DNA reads TGTGCCAGCAGTTTGGCAGGGTCGGGTGAAAAACTGTTTTTT. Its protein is CASSLAGSGEKLFF.

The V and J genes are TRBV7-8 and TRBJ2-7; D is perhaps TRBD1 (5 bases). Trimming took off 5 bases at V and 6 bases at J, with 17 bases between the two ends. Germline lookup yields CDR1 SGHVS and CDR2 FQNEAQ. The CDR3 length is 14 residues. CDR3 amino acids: CASSGNAGIREQYV. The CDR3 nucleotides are TGTGCCAGCAGCGGAAACGCAGGGATTCGCGAGCAGTACGTC.

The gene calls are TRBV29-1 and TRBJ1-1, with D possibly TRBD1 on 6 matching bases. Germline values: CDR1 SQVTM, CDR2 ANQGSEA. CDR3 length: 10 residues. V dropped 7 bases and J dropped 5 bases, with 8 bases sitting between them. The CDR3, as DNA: TGCAGCGCCCAGGGGACTGAAGCTTTCTTT. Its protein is CSAQGTEAFF.

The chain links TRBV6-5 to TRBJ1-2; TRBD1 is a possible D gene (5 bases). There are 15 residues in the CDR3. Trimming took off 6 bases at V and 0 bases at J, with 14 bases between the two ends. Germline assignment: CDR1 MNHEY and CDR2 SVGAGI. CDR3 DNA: TGTGCCAGCAGCCTGGGGGGAGGGACTAACTATGGCTACACCTTC. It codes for CASSLGGGTNYGYTF.

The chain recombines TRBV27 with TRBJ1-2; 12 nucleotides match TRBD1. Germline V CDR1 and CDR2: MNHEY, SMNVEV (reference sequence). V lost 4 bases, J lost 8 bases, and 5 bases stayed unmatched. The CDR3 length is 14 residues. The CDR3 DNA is TGTGCCAGCAGTTGGGACAGGGGGCGAGGGGGCTACACCTTC. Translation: CASSWDRGRGGYTF.

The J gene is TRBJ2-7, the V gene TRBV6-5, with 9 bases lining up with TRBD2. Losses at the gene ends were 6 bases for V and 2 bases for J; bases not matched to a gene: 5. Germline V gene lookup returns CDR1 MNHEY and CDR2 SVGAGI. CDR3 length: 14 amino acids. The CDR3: CASRRASGTYEQYV. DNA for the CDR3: TGTGCCAGCAGACGAGCTAGCGGGACCTACGAGCAGTACGTC.